These 20 T cell receptor beta chains came from one sample sequenced in a study of cytomegalovirus exposure and HLA in healthy donors. Use of 60 Vbeta and 13 Jbeta primers characterized the PCR. TCRdb's table, derived via immunoSEQ multiplex PCR, lists solely in-frame clones and lacks some. The table shows about 110,000 clones, with around 70% occurring only once. Sequenced: PBMCs. The receptors stem from a boy younger than 18 in good health and CMV-seronegative.

This clone was counted between two and nine times. This CDR3 reads CASSPGIRYEQYF. Written as DNA, the CDR3 is TGTGCCAGTAGTCCAGGGATTAGGTACGAGCAGTACTTC. This chain links TRBV19 with TRBJ2-7, with a weak D call TRBD1 (5 bases). Trimming stripped 5 bases from V and 4 bases from J, with 12 bases between. Per germline, CDR1 LNHDA and CDR2 SQIVND (reference sequence). This CDR3 contains 13 residues.

This chain uses TRBV5-4 with TRBJ1-4, with 9 bases fitting TRBD1. The CDR3 runs 17 residues. Germline trimming cut 4 bases from V and 1 base from J; bases unmatched to any gene: 8. Germline V gives CDR1 SGHNT, CDR2 YYREEE (reference sequence). CDR3 nucleotide sequence: TGTGCCAGCAGCCCAGGACAGGGGAGGGGAACTAATGAAAAACTGTTTTTT. The encoded protein is CASSPGQGRGTNEKLFF.

This sequence joins TRBV4-1 and TRBJ2-7; a possible D gene is TRBD1 (5 bases). With 1 base removed from V and 9 bases from J, the gap between germline ends came to 13 bases. Germline CDR1 and CDR2: MGHRA and YSYEKL. The CDR3 runs 13 residues. The CDR3 reads CASSQAPQTAQYF. CDR3 nucleotide sequence: TGCGCCAGCAGCCAAGCCCCCCAGACAGCGCAGTACTTC.

Only a few counts were recorded for this clone. This chain connects TRBV6-5 to TRBJ2-2; 7 nucleotides agree with TRBD2. The germline V gene encodes CDR1 MNHEY and CDR2 SVGAGI. This CDR3 region has 13 residues. The trim removed 10 bases at V and 7 bases at J, leaving 9 bases unmatched. CDR3 in amino acids: CATTRDYGGELFF. As DNA, the CDR3 is TGTGCCACCACAAGGGACTATGGCGGGGAGCTGTTTTTT.

The chain carries TRBV6-6 and TRBJ1-5; D remains unclear. The V end was cut by 2 bases, the J end by 6 bases, with 8 bases between. The CDR3 contains 13 residues. Germline loops: CDR1 MNHNY, CDR2 SVGAGI (reference sequence). The CDR3 DNA follows: TGTGCCAGCAGTTACGGGGAGTCTCAGCCCCAGCATTTT. Its protein is CASSYGESQPQHF.

This chain uses TRBV27 with TRBJ1-5, with D maybe TRBD1 (6 bases). The germline gives CDR1 MNHEY, CDR2 SMNVEV (reference sequence). This CDR3 is built from 14 residues. Trimming shortened V by 6 bases and J by 4 bases, and 13 bases separated the two germline ends. The CDR3 bases are TGTGCCAGCAGCCTGGGACACTCGAATCAGCCCCAGCATTTT. It is translated as CASSLGHSNQPQHF.

Only a few counts were recorded for this clone. The V gene is TRBV5-6, the J gene TRBJ1-5; 10 positions agree with TRBD1. Germline assignment: CDR1 SGHDT and CDR2 YYEEEE. The trim removed 2 bases at V and 6 bases at J, leaving 8 bases unmatched. The CDR3 consists of 16 residues. The CDR3 region has the DNA TGTGCCAGCAGCTTCCGGACAGGGGGAGCGGGTCAGCCCCAGCATTTT. It yields the protein CASSFRTGGAGQPQHF.

In its sample, this clone was seen a few times. The genes are TRBV11-2 and TRBJ2-1; D unresolved. V lost 2 bases, J lost 3 bases, and 5 bases lay in between. Germline-derived CDR1 and CDR2 are SGHAT and FQNNGV. This CDR3 has 13 residues. Here the CDR3 reads CASSLRGYNEQFF. CDR3 nucleotides: TGTGCCAGCAGCTTAAGAGGCTACAATGAGCAGTTCTTC.

This chain connects TRBV4-1 to TRBJ2-7, with TRBD1 identical over 10 bases. In germline, CDR1 is MGHRA, CDR2 YSYEKL. Trimming removed 2 bases from V and 0 bases from J; junction bases left unmatched: 10. The CDR3 sequence is 18 residues long. For the CDR3, the DNA is TGCGCCAGCAGCCAACCTGGGACAGGGGACCCACACTCCTACGAGCAGTACTTC. Translated, it gives CASSQPGTGDPHSYEQYF.

The rearrangement joins TRBV13 to TRBJ2-5; the D gene is possibly TRBD1 (7 bases). CDR1 PRHDT and CDR2 FYEKMQ come from the germline V gene (reference sequence). V was pared by 3 bases and J by 2 bases, with 16 bases between. The CDR3 contains 16 residues. The CDR3 sequence is CASSFSRGVGQETQYF. The DNA of the CDR3 is TGTGCCAGCAGCTTCTCCAGGGGGGTTGGACAAGAGACCCAGTACTTC. Drawing the rest from reference TRBV13 and TRBJ2-5, the complete variable domain is AAGVIQSPRHLIKEKRETATLKCYPIPRHDTVYWYQQGPGQDPQFLISFYEKMQSDKGSIPDRFSAQQFSDYHSELNMSSLELGDSALYFCASSFSRGVGQETQYFGPGTRLLVL.

The gene calls are TRBV30 and TRBJ2-5; possible D gene TRBD1, 6 bases. Trimming cost V 5 bases and J 2 bases, with 12 bases left between them. This CDR3 spans 13 amino acids. The germline V gene has CDR1 GTSNPN and CDR2 SVGIG (reference sequence). Here the CDR3 reads CAWAQGLQETQYF. The CDR3 DNA follows: TGTGCCTGGGCACAGGGCCTTCAAGAGACCCAGTACTTC. The entire variable domain, with the rest obtained from reference TRBV30 and TRBJ2-5, is as follows: SQTIHQWPATLVQPVGSPLSLECTVEGTSNPNLYWYRQAAGRGLQLLFYSVGIGQISSEVPQNLSASRPQDRQFILSSKKLLLSDSGFYLCAWAQGLQETQYFGPGTRLLVL.

This clone was seen once. V is TRBV18 and J is TRBJ2-7; a possible D gene is TRBD1 (7 bases). This CDR3 comprises 14 residues. The ends were cut back, 3 bases at V and 4 bases at J, with 13 bases in the middle. Germline lookup yields CDR1 KGHSH and CDR2 LQKENI. The CDR3 DNA is TGTGCCAGCTCACCGGCAGGGGGGATATACGAGCAGTACTTC. Translation: CASSPAGGIYEQYF.

V usage is TRBV6-1 and J usage is TRBJ1-6; TRBD1 is a possible D gene (6 bases). Trimming took off 7 bases at V and 11 bases at J, with 21 bases between the two ends. CDR3 size: 15 residues. The germline gives CDR1 MNHNS, CDR2 SASEGT. The CDR3 protein is CASTPPGPGQPPLHF. For the CDR3, the DNA is TGTGCCAGCACACCGCCGGGGCCGGGACAACCACCCCTCCACTTT.

In this sample, this clone turned up a few times. The V call is TRBV25-1, the J call TRBJ2-7; TRBD2 matches 7 bases. This CDR3 has 15 residues. From germline, CDR1 is MGHDK and CDR2 SYGVNS. V trimming: 3 bases; J trimming: 0 bases; junction bases outside the gene matches: 5. CDR3 coding DNA: TGTGCCAGCAGTGATCCCCGACTAGCCTCCTACGAGCAGTACTTC. It is translated as CASSDPRLASYEQYF.

The sample holds a few counts of this clone. The gene calls are TRBV28 and TRBJ2-3; 7 bases map to TRBD1. The J segment lost 4 bases and the V segment lost 5 bases, leaving 0 bases of the junction unmatched. Germline V lookup: CDR1 MDHEN, CDR2 SYDVKM. The CDR3 length is 12 residues. The CDR3 sequence is CASSQGADTQYF. The CDR3, as DNA: TGTGCCAGCAGTCAGGGGGCAGATACGCAGTATTTT.

In nucleotides, the CDR3 is TGTGCCAGCAGCTGGACAGGCGGCGAGCAGTACTTC. Its translation: CASSWTGGEQYF. The gene calls are TRBV5-6 and TRBJ2-7; 7 bases fit TRBD1. Germline trimming cut 3 bases from V and 6 bases from J; bases unmatched to any gene: 3. The germline V gene encodes CDR1 SGHDT and CDR2 YYEEEE. The CDR3 loop spans 12 amino acids. Full variable domain (missing parts from reference TRBV5-6 and TRBJ2-7): DAGVTQSPTHLIKTRGQQVTLRCSPKSGHDTVSWYQQALGQGPQFIFQYYEEEERQRGNFPDRFSGHQFPNYSSELNVNALLLGDSALYLCASSWTGGEQYFGPGTRLTVT.

In regard to this clone: An end of the junction does not agree with germline; a read error may underlie this. The J gene is TRBJ2-6, the V gene TRBV5-6; D remains unclear. The length of the CDR3 is 15 residues. Germline V gene sequence: CDR1 SGHDT, CDR2 YYEEEE. CDR3 in DNA: TGTGCCAGCAGCTTGGGGTCAGGCTGGGCCAACCTCCTGACTTTC. Its translation is CASSLGSGWANLLTF.

The V and J genes are TRBV7-9 and TRBJ2-2; TRBD2 matches at 7 bases. The germline CDR1 and CDR2 sequences are SEHNR and FQNEAQ (reference sequence). Trimming cost V 1 base and J 4 bases; bases outside gene matches: 9. The CDR3 covers 17 residues. The CDR3 protein is CASSLEAGSGSTGELFF. For the CDR3, the DNA is TGTGCCAGCAGCTTAGAAGCGGGGTCGGGGTCCACCGGGGAGCTGTTTTTT. The full variable domain, rest sourced from reference TRBV7-9 and TRBJ2-2, is DTGVSQNPRHKITKRGQNVTFRCDPISEHNRLYWYRQTLGQGPEFLTYFQNEAQLEKSRLLSDRFSAERPKGSFSTLEIQRTEQGDSAMYLCASSLEAGSGSTGELFFGEGSRLTVL.

A single count supports this clone. The V gene is TRBV7-6, the J gene TRBJ2-3, with D possibly being TRBD1 (6 bases). Trimming took off 5 bases at V and 3 bases at J, with 9 bases between the two ends. Germline V gives CDR1 SGHVS, CDR2 FNYEAQ. The CDR3 runs 13 residues. This chain's CDR3 is CASSLDRTDTQYF. In DNA form, the CDR3 reads TGTGCCAGCAGCCTCGACAGGACAGATACGCAGTATTTT.

CDR3 in amino acids: CASSVDRVDTQYF. CDR3 in DNA: TGTGCCAGCAGCGTAGATCGAGTAGATACGCAGTATTTT. The chain employs TRBV9 and TRBJ2-3; no reliable D call. The CDR3 extends over 13 amino acids. The germline V gene encodes CDR1 SGDLS and CDR2 YYNGEE. V was clipped by 0 bases and J by 5 bases, with 7 bases between them.